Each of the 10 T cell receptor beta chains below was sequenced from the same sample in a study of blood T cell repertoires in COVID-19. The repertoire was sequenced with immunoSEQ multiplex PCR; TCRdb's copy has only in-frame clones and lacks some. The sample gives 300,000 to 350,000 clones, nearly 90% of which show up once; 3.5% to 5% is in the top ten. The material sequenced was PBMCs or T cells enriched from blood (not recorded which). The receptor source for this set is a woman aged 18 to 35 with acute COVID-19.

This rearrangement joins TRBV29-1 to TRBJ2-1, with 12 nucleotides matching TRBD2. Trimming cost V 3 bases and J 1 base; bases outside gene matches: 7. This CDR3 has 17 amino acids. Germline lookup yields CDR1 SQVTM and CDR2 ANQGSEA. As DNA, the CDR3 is TGCAGCGTTGACGCTAGCGGGAGGGATCGATCCTACAATGAGCAGTTCTTC. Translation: CSVDASGRDRSYNEQFF.

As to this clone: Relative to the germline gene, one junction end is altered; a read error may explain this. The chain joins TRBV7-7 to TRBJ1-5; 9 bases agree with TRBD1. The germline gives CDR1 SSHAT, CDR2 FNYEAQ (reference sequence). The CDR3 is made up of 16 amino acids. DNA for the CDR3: TGTGCTAGCAGCCAGGACAGGGGTTGGCCAAATCAGCCCCAGCATTTT. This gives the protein CASSQDRGWPNQPQHF. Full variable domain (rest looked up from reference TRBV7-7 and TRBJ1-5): GAGVSQSPRYKVTKRGQDVTLRCDPISSHATLYWYQQALGQGPEFLTYFNYEAQPDKSGLPSDRFSAERPEGSISTLTIQRTEQRDSAMYRCASSQDRGWPNQPQHFGDGTRLSIL.

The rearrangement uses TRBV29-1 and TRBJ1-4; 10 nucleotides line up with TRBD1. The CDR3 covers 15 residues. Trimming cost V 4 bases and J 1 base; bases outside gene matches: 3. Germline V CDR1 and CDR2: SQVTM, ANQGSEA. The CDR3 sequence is CSVGQGAGTNEKLFF. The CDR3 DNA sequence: TGCAGCGTTGGACAGGGGGCTGGAACTAATGAAAAACTGTTTTTT.

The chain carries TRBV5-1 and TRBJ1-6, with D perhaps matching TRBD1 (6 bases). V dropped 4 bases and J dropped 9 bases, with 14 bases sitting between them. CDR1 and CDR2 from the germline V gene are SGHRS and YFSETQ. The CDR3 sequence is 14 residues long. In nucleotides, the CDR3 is TGCGCCAGCAGCACCCACCAAGGGGGTTCACCCCTCCACTTT. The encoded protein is CASSTHQGGSPLHF.

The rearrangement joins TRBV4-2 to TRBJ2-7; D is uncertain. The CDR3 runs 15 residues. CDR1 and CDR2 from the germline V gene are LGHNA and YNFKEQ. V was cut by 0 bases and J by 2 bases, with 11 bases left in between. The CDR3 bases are TGTGCCAGCAGCCAAGATAGTCAACTGCCCTACGAGCAGTACTTC. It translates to CASSQDSQLPYEQYF.

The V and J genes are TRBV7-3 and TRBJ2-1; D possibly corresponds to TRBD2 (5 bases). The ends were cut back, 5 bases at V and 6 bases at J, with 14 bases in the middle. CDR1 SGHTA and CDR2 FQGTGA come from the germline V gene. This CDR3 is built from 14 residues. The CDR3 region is CASSLEPGFNEQFF. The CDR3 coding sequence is TGTGCCAGCAGCCTCGAACCGGGGTTCAATGAGCAGTTCTTC.

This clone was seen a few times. The DNA of the CDR3 is TGTGCCACCAGTGATTTTGAAGCGGGAGGTGGTGAGCAGTTCTTC. Its protein is CATSDFEAGGGEQFF. V gene TRBV24-1 combines with J gene TRBJ2-1; TRBD2 matches 9 bases. V was clipped by 1 base and J by 9 bases; unmatched bases: 6. Looked up from germline, CDR1 is KGHDR and CDR2 is SFDVKD. This CDR3 region has 15 residues.

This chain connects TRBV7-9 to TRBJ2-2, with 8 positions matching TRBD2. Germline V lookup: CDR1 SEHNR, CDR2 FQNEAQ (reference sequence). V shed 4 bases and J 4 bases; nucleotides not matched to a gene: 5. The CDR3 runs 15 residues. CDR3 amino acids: CASSWREVFTGELFF. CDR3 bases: TGTGCCAGCAGCTGGCGGGAGGTGTTCACCGGGGAGCTGTTTTTT.

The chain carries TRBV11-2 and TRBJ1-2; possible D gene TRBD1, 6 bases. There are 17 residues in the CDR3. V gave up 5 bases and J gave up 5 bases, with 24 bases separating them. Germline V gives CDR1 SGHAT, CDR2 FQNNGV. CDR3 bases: TGTGCCAGCAGCCCTCACCCCTTGGGGGCTTCGGTTTATGGCTACACCTTC. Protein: CASSPHPLGASVYGYTF.

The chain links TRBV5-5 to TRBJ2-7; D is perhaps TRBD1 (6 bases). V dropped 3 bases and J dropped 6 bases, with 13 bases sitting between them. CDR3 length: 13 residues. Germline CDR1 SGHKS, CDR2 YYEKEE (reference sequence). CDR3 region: CASSWGQRSEQYF. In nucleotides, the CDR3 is TGTGCCAGCAGCTGGGGGCAAAGGTCCGAGCAGTACTTC.